Each of the 28 T cell receptor beta chains below was sequenced from the same sample in a study of cytomegalovirus exposure and HLA in healthy donors. The PCR employed 60 Vbeta primers together with 13 Jbeta primers. Measured with immunoSEQ multiplex PCR; TCRdb has only the in-frame clones, and not every one. The sample gives about 200,000 clones, roughly 80% of which show up once; approximately 1.4% is in the top ten. Sequencing input: PBMCs. These receptor sequences come from a girl aged 10-17 years in good health and CMV-seronegative.

This clone showed up just a few times. This chain joins TRBV6-1 and TRBJ1-5; D might be TRBD1 (5 bases). Trimming pared 4 bases from V and 0 bases from J, leaving 13 bases between. This CDR3 has 16 amino acids. Germline values: CDR1 MNHNS, CDR2 SASEGT. CDR3 bases: TGTGCCAGCAGTGTCGTGGGGGGGTATAGCAATCAGCCCCAGCATTTT. As protein: CASSVVGGYSNQPQHF.

The chain joins TRBV12-5 to TRBJ1-2, with 9 bases that match TRBD1. The CDR3 length is 17 residues. V lost 6 bases to trimming and J lost 4 bases; unmatched junction nucleotides: 15. The germline V gene encodes CDR1 LGHNT and CDR2 FRNRAP. CDR3 sequence: CASGTGQGTDTGYGYTF. In DNA, the CDR3 is TGTGCTAGTGGAACCGGACAGGGGACTGATACCGGCTATGGCTACACCTTC.

The chain links TRBV27 to TRBJ2-2; TRBD1 matches 7 bases. The CDR3 loop spans 17 amino acids. The germline V gene encodes CDR1 MNHEY and CDR2 SMNVEV (reference sequence). V lost 7 bases and J lost 0; bases outside the gene matches: 11. CDR3 coding DNA: TGTGCCAGCACCCTGACAGGGCCCCTCGCGAACACCGGGGAGCTGTTTTTT. Amino acids: CASTLTGPLANTGELFF.

The chain combines TRBV19 with TRBJ1-4; D is perhaps TRBD1 (6 bases). Trimming removed 8 bases from V and 7 bases from J, with 23 bases in between. CDR1 is LNHDA and CDR2 is SQIVND in the germline V gene (reference sequence). This CDR3 contains 16 residues. CDR3 DNA: TGTGCCAGTTCACCCTTAGGGGGGAGGGGCATTGAAAAACTGTTTTTT. Residues: CASSPLGGRGIEKLFF.

The rearrangement links TRBV28 to TRBJ1-1; 8 bases align to TRBD1. CDR3 length equals 14 residues. Germline V gene lookup returns CDR1 MDHEN and CDR2 SYDVKM. V lost 5 bases, J lost 5 bases, and 7 bases stayed unmatched. This CDR3 is CASSIGQGATEAFF. As DNA, the CDR3 is TGTGCCAGCAGTATAGGACAGGGAGCGACTGAAGCTTTCTTT.

This chain joins TRBV9 and TRBJ2-1; 9 nucleotides match TRBD2. J was trimmed by 8 bases and V by 0 bases; bases with no gene match: 9. CDR1 is SGDLS and CDR2 is YYNGEE in the germline V gene. This CDR3 is built from 16 residues. The CDR3 region has the DNA TGTGCCAGCAGCGTAGCCGGGACTAGCTATTGGTATGAGCAGTTCTTC. Protein: CASSVAGTSYWYEQFF.

The chain carries TRBV5-4 and TRBJ2-7; a weak D match, TRBD1 (7 bases). Trimming shortened V by 1 base and J by 2 bases, and 10 bases separated the two germline ends. The CDR3 contains 14 residues. Germline loops: CDR1 SGHNT, CDR2 YYREEE (reference sequence). The CDR3 sequence: CASSLRGTAYEQYF. The DNA of the CDR3 is TGTGCCAGCAGCTTGCGCGGGACAGCCTACGAGCAGTACTTC.

This chain links TRBV6-5 with TRBJ1-1; TRBD1 matches at 8 bases. The V and J ends lost 6 bases and 1 base, in that order; junction bases with no gene match: 4. CDR3 length equals 14 residues. Germline V CDR1 and CDR2: MNHEY, SVGAGI. Here the CDR3 reads CASSPGTGNTEAFF. For the CDR3, the DNA is TGTGCCAGCAGCCCTGGGACAGGGAACACTGAAGCTTTCTTT.

This rearrangement joins TRBV10-3 to TRBJ2-7; TRBD2 agrees at 12 bases. Germline lookup yields CDR1 ENHRY and CDR2 SYGVKD. This CDR3 is built from 22 residues. V lost 0 bases and J lost 2; bases outside the gene matches: 20. The CDR3 nucleotides read TGTGCCATCAGTGAGTCGATAGGCTTGGGACTAGCGGGTTCGAGATCCACCTACGAGCAGTACTTC. Translated, it gives CAISESIGLGLAGSRSTYEQYF.

In regard to this clone: One junction end disagrees with the germline gene, perhaps due to a read error. The chain is built from TRBV6-1 and TRBJ1-1; D is uncertain. CDR1 and CDR2 from the germline V gene are MNHNS and SASEGT. The length of the CDR3 is 13 residues. The CDR3 bases are TGTGCCGGCAGTGAAGTCTATAACACTGAAGCTTTCTTT. Protein product: CAGSEVYNTEAFF.

J is TRBJ2-5 and V is TRBV18; no clear D gene. The germline V and J ends were trimmed by 0 bases and 11 bases, with 13 bases remaining between them. Per germline, CDR1 KGHSH and CDR2 LQKENI. This CDR3 comprises 13 residues. The CDR3 spells CASSPPPGLEQYF. The CDR3 nucleotides are TGTGCCAGCTCACCACCGCCGGGTTTGGAGCAGTACTTC.

This chain connects TRBV28 to TRBJ1-4; D not resolved. Germline CDR1 reads MDHEN; CDR2 reads SYDVKM. CDR3 length: 15 residues. Trimming cost V 3 bases and J 3 bases, with 11 bases left between them. CDR3 loop: CASSFVGEANEKLFF. The CDR3 region has the DNA TGTGCCAGCAGTTTTGTGGGTGAGGCTAATGAAAAACTGTTTTTT.

V and J are TRBV7-9 and TRBJ2-7; 7 bases match TRBD1. V dropped 5 bases and J dropped 5; count of bases not matched to a gene: 6. CDR1 is SEHNR and CDR2 is FQNEAQ in the germline V gene (reference sequence). The CDR3 runs to 13 residues. The CDR3 sequence is CASSPRQGDEQYF. DNA of the CDR3: TGTGCCAGCAGCCCCCGACAGGGCGACGAGCAGTACTTC.

The chain couples TRBV25-1 to TRBJ1-2, with a tentative D call TRBD1 (6 bases). The CDR3 has 16 amino acids. V was trimmed by 4 bases and J by 3 bases, leaving 18 bases between them. CDR1 MGHDK and CDR2 SYGVNS come from the germline V gene. CDR3 DNA sequence: TGTGCCAGCAGTGGGCCCGGGACATTAGAGGACTATGGCTACACCTTC. Protein product: CASSGPGTLEDYGYTF.

This chain uses TRBV4-2 with TRBJ2-5; D remains ambiguous. The CDR3 sequence is 14 residues long. Germline values: CDR1 LGHNA, CDR2 YNFKEQ. Deletions cut 1 base from V and 2 bases from J, with 8 bases between. The CDR3 DNA follows: TGTGCCAGCAGCCAAGTTGACTTTCAAGAGACCCAGTACTTC. As protein: CASSQVDFQETQYF.

V usage is TRBV9 and J usage is TRBJ2-7; possibly TRBD1 for D (6 bases). The CDR3 covers 13 residues. CDR1 SGDLS and CDR2 YYNGEE come from the germline V gene. Trimming removed 3 bases at V and 4 bases at J, with 11 bases between. The CDR3 sequence is CASSAMGTYEQYF. The CDR3 region has the DNA TGTGCCAGCAGCGCCATGGGGACATACGAGCAGTACTTC.

V and J are TRBV7-3 and TRBJ2-1; 8 positions match TRBD2. The CDR3 spans 16 residues. Trimming at V came to 2 bases and at J to 6 bases, leaving 9 bases not matched to a gene. Germline CDR1 reads SGHTA; CDR2 reads FQGTGA. CDR3 sequence (DNA): TGTGCCAGCAGCTTAGGTCCAGCGGGAGTATCCAATGAGCAGTTCTTC. This encodes CASSLGPAGVSNEQFF.

The chain carries TRBV19 and TRBJ2-3; TRBD2 might be the D (5 bases). V gave up 4 bases and J gave up 2 bases, with 13 bases separating them. In germline, CDR1 is LNHDA, CDR2 SQIVND (reference sequence). This CDR3 spans 15 amino acids. DNA of the CDR3: TGTGCCAGTAGTACCTCTGGAGGCCTCACAGATACGCAGTATTTT. Translation gives CASSTSGGLTDTQYF.

This clone was picked up a small number of times. J is TRBJ1-2 and V is TRBV4-3; D possibly corresponds to TRBD1 (6 bases). The CDR3 runs to 12 residues. V shed 5 bases and J shed 6 bases, with 10 bases lying between them. Germline lookup yields CDR1 LGHNA and CDR2 YSLEER. DNA of the CDR3: TGCGCCAGCAGCTTAGGGGGGGATGGCTACACCTTC. Translation: CASSLGGDGYTF.

This clone has a handful of counts. The chain uses TRBV6-1 and TRBJ1-1; perhaps TRBD1 as D (5 bases). Trimming took off 5 bases at V and 7 bases at J, with 11 bases between the two ends. CDR3 length: 12 amino acids. The germline gives CDR1 MNHNS, CDR2 SASEGT. The CDR3 DNA sequence: TGTGCCAGCAGTTCGAGACAGATTGAAGCTTTCTTT. Its translation is CASSSRQIEAFF.

This clone was detected once. The rearrangement links TRBV27 to TRBJ2-4; 11 positions agree with TRBD2. The germline V gene has CDR1 MNHEY and CDR2 SMNVEV (reference sequence). V shed 6 bases, J shed 4 bases, and the junction held 5 bases outside the gene matches. The CDR3 is 15 residues long. The CDR3 loop is CASRSLAGGKNIQYF. DNA of the CDR3: TGTGCCAGCAGATCATTAGCGGGGGGGAAAAACATTCAGTACTTC.

The V gene is TRBV4-3, the J gene TRBJ1-3; 7 positions agree with TRBD1. The germline V gene has CDR1 LGHNA and CDR2 YSLEER. V dropped 3 bases and J dropped 2; count of bases not matched to a gene: 7. The CDR3 extends over 16 amino acids. The CDR3 protein is CASSQALDRAGNTIYF. For the CDR3, the DNA is TGCGCCAGCAGCCAGGCGTTAGACAGGGCTGGAAACACCATATATTTT.

This rearrangement joins TRBV7-2 to TRBJ2-7; TRBD1 might be the D (6 bases). This CDR3 has 16 amino acids. Trimming removed 5 bases at V and 2 bases at J, with 19 bases between. Germline V gene lookup returns CDR1 SGHTA and CDR2 FQGNSA. CDR3 region: CASSPRTDGSTYEQYF. CDR3 nucleotide sequence: TGTGCCAGCAGCCCCAGGACAGACGGATCCACCTACGAGCAGTACTTC.

The chain has TRBV7-9 and TRBJ2-7, with 13 bases fitting TRBD2. CDR1 and CDR2 from the germline V gene are SEHNR and FQNEAQ (reference sequence). The CDR3 sequence is 17 residues long. With 1 base clipped from V and 0 bases from J, the junction kept 3 bases outside the gene matches. CDR3 DNA: TGTGCCAGCAGCTTAGGACTAGCGGGAGGACTCTCCTACGAGCAGTACTTC. It yields the protein CASSLGLAGGLSYEQYF.

The genes are TRBV5-1 and TRBJ1-2, with D perhaps matching TRBD1 (6 bases). CDR1 and CDR2 (germline): SGHRS, YFSETQ. V was cut by 4 bases and J by 4 bases, with 14 bases left in between. This CDR3 region has 14 residues. Here the CDR3 DNA reads TGCGCCAGCAGCCCGGACGGGGGGGCCTATGGCTACACCTTC. This sequence encodes CASSPDGGAYGYTF.

Points on this clone: Germline and junction disagree at one end, which may indicate a read error. The rearrangement links TRBV6-7 to TRBJ2-7; 8 bases map to TRBD1. TRBV6-7 counts as an open reading frame of uncertain function. The CDR3 is made up of 14 amino acids. CDR3 loop: CASCYGTGPYEQYF. The CDR3 DNA reads TGTGCCAGCTGTTATGGGACAGGTCCCTACGAGCAGTACTTC.

This chain connects TRBV6-6 to TRBJ1-1; TRBD1 agrees at 11 bases. This CDR3 has 16 amino acids. Per germline, CDR1 MNHNY and CDR2 SVGAGI (reference sequence). Trimming cost V 2 bases and J 4 bases; bases outside gene matches: 6. Here the CDR3 reads CASSYRTGGGGTEAFF. The CDR3 DNA sequence: TGTGCCAGCAGTTACCGGACAGGGGGCGGCGGCACTGAAGCTTTCTTT.

This chain's CDR3 is CSVQDRGVQGEQFF. CDR3 coding DNA: TGCAGCGTCCAGGACAGGGGCGTCCAGGGCGAGCAGTTCTTC. The V gene is TRBV29-1, the J gene TRBJ2-1, with 9 bases aligning to TRBD1. Losses at the gene ends were 6 bases for V and 10 bases for J; bases not matched to a gene: 13. CDR1 SQVTM and CDR2 ANQGSEA come from the germline V gene. This CDR3 comprises 14 residues.